The T cell receptor beta chain described here comes from a study of ipilimumab plus nivolumab after autologous stem cell transplantation. Study-level information: A median of about eight nivolumab and 4 to 6 ipilimumab doses were given.

CDR1 is MNHEY, CDR2 SVGAGI, per germline. Trimming took 7 bases from V and 6 from J, leaving 16 bases between them. The CDR3 sequence is 14 residues long. A word on this clone: Its antigen is not known.

Only in-frame clones appear in the TCRdb table, and some are missing; sequencing was by immunoSEQ multiplex PCR. The sample has roughly 10,000 clones, around 84% seen once. Patients got ipilimumab 1 mg/kg beginning 14 to 28 days post-transplant. General study points: TCR repertoire, Treg phenotype and gut microbiota reportedly support more study of this approach.

The source of this sequence is a male donor with diffuse large B-cell lymphoma. This specimen consisted of PBMCs, obtained in a trial of ipilimumab plus nivolumab as post-transplant consolidation. The chain uses TRBV6-5 and TRBJ1-5, with D perhaps matching TRBD1 (6 bases). This CDR3 is CASTKTGAGQPQHF. CDR3 nucleotide sequence: TGTGCCAGCACGAAGACGGGGGCAGGTCAGCCCCAGCATTTT.